These T cell receptor beta chains were read from a single sample in a study of OX40 agonist ivuxolimab in advanced cancers. Repertoires were generated with immunoSEQ multiplex PCR, while TCRdb's copy carries only in-frame clones and drops some. This sample has 55,000 to 75,000 clones, with 80% to 90% found just once. The sample here was CD4+ or CD8+ T cells sorted from blood, taken in a trial of the OX40 agonist ivuxolimab. These receptors were collected from an adult with an advanced solid tumor such as melanoma, head and neck, liver or kidney cancer. Both conserved end residues are part of each CDR3. Fields, in order: V gene, clone size, D gene, J gene, CDR3 DNA, CDR3 protein. D genes are given only for firm matches. A row's size may be missing; if present it is once, few, many or a size class.

V: TRBV13
size: NA
D: NA
J: TRBJ2-7
DNA: TGTGCCAGCACCTTTACCGGGACTGGGGCCTACGAGCAGTACTTC
CDR3: CASTFTGTGAYEQYF

V: TRBV7-2
size: NA
D: TRBD2
J: TRBJ2-2
DNA: TGTGCCAGCAGCCCCCTAGGACTAGCGAAAGAGGAGCTGTTTTTT
CDR3: CASSPLGLAKEELFF

V: TRBV4-3
size: NA
D: NA
J: TRBJ1-2
DNA: TGCGCCAGCAGCCAAGCGGGGACGCCCGGAGTATCCGGCTACACCTTC
CDR3: CASSQAGTPGVSGYTF

V: TRBV28
size: NA
D: NA
J: TRBJ2-7
DNA: TGTGCCAGCAGCAGATACTCCTACGAGCAGTACTTC
CDR3: CASSRYSYEQYF

V: TRBV27
size: NA
D: NA
J: TRBJ2-2
DNA: TGTGCCAGCCTGGGACGAAACACCGGGGAGCTGTTTTTT
CDR3: CASLGRNTGELFF

V: TRBV28
size: NA
D: NA
J: TRBJ1-5
DNA: TGTGCCAGCAGTTTACCTCCCCCCACATGGCGTTCGGGATCACCCCAGCATTTT
CDR3: CASSLPPPTWRSGSPQHF

V: TRBV7-2
size: few
D: NA
J: TRBJ2-4
DNA: TGTGCCAGCAGCTACCTCGGGGATGCCAAAAACATTCAGTACTTC
CDR3: CASSYLGDAKNIQYF

V: TRBV12-5
size: NA
D: TRBD1
J: TRBJ1-5
DNA: TGTGCTAGTGGTTTTTACAGGGGAGGGAGCAATCAGCCCCAGCATTTT
CDR3: CASGFYRGGSNQPQHF

V: TRBV7-9
size: NA
D: TRBD2
J: TRBJ2-3
DNA: TGTGCCAGCAGCGGACGGACTAGCGGGAAGAGGCTAGATACGCAGTATTTT
CDR3: CASSGRTSGKRLDTQYF

V: TRBV5-4
size: NA
D: TRBD1
J: TRBJ1-6
DNA: TGTGCCAGCAGCCTGAACAGGGGTAATTCACCCCTCCACTTT
CDR3: CASSLNRGNSPLHF

V: TRBV19
size: NA
D: NA
J: TRBJ2-7
DNA: TGTGCCAGCGGGACTCCCGGCTACGAGCAGTACTTC
CDR3: CASGTPGYEQYF

V: TRBV4-3
size: NA
D: NA
J: TRBJ2-5
DNA: TGCGCCAGCAGCCAAGACTGGGTCTCCACGGGCGGAGAGACCCAGTACTTC
CDR3: CASSQDWVSTGGETQYF

V: TRBV7-2
size: NA
D: NA
J: TRBJ1-2
DNA: TGTGCCAGCAGCACAGCAACAGGGCTCTCCGGGAGTGGCTACACCTTC
CDR3: CASSTATGLSGSGYTF

V: TRBV28
size: NA
D: NA
J: TRBJ2-7
DNA: TGTGCCAGCAGTTTATCTCGTTGGCAGGGGTCCTCCTACGAGCAGTACTTC
CDR3: CASSLSRWQGSSYEQYF

V: TRBV7-2
size: NA
D: TRBD1
J: TRBJ2-7
DNA: TGTGCCAGCAGACCGGACAGGCCCTACGAGCAGTACTTC
CDR3: CASRPDRPYEQYF

V: TRBV7-3
size: NA
D: NA
J: TRBJ2-7
DNA: TGTGCCAGCAGCTTAGGCAGGTCCTACGAGCAGTACTTC
CDR3: CASSLGRSYEQYF

V: TRBV4-3
size: once
D: NA
J: TRBJ1-2
DNA: TGCGCCAGCAGCCAAGAGGCCAGGAGAAACTATGGCTACACCTTC
CDR3: CASSQEARRNYGYTF

V: TRBV11-3
size: NA
D: TRBD2
J: TRBJ2-2
DNA: TGTGCCAGCAGCGCGGGACTAGCGGAAATCACCGGGGAGCTGTTTTTT
CDR3: CASSAGLAEITGELFF

V: TRBV7-9
size: NA
D: NA
J: TRBJ2-2
DNA: TGTGCCACCCGAGGTTCGAACACCGGGGAGCTGTTTTTT
CDR3: CATRGSNTGELFF

V: TRBV7-2
size: few
D: NA
J: TRBJ2-5
DNA: TGTGCCAGCAGCTTAGAGTCTAGTGGATATGAGACCCAGTACTTC
CDR3: CASSLESSGYETQYF

V: TRBV29-1
size: NA
D: TRBD2
J: TRBJ2-1
DNA: TGCAGCGTTGTTGGCGGGAGGGCCTTGGATGAGCAGTTCTTC
CDR3: CSVVGGRALDEQFF

V: TRBV7-8
size: NA
D: TRBD2
J: TRBJ2-2
DNA: TGTGCCAGCAGCTTACCTAGCGGGGGGATTGTCACCGGGGAGCTGTTTTTT
CDR3: CASSLPSGGIVTGELFF

V: TRBV6-6
size: NA
D: NA
J: TRBJ2-3
DNA: TGTGCCAGCAGGCACGGGACCCTCAGCACAGATACGCAGTATTTT
CDR3: CASRHGTLSTDTQYF

V: TRBV18
size: once
D: NA
J: TRBJ2-6
DNA: TGTGCCAGCTCACCAACAACACAGGCCGGGGCCAACGTCCTGACTTTC
CDR3: CASSPTTQAGANVLTF

V: TRBV4-1
size: NA
D: TRBD1
J: TRBJ2-5
DNA: TGCGCCAGCAGCCAAGATACAGGGGCTCCAGGAGAGACCCAGTACTTC
CDR3: CASSQDTGAPGETQYF

V: TRBV27
size: NA
D: NA
J: TRBJ2-7
DNA: TGTGCCGGCAGTTTTCGGCAGGGGACGCACGAGCAGTACTTC
CDR3: CAGSFRQGTHEQYF

V: TRBV7-3
size: NA
D: NA
J: TRBJ2-2
DNA: TGTGCCAGCAGCTTAAACCCGAGGGGGACCGGGGAGCTGTTTTTT
CDR3: CASSLNPRGTGELFF

V: TRBV9
size: NA
D: NA
J: TRBJ2-1
DNA: TGTGCCAGCAGCCCCAGGGGAACGTACAATGAGCAGTTCTTC
CDR3: CASSPRGTYNEQFF

V: TRBV7-8
size: NA
D: TRBD1
J: TRBJ1-2
DNA: TGTGCCAGCGCTGTCGCAGGGGGCGCAAACTATGGCTACACCTTC
CDR3: CASAVAGGANYGYTF

V: TRBV5-1
size: few
D: NA
J: TRBJ1-5
DNA: TGCGCCAGCAGCTGGAATCAGCCCCAGCATTTT
CDR3: CASSWNQPQHF

V: TRBV2
size: once
D: TRBD2
J: TRBJ2-1
DNA: TGTGCCAGCAGTGAGCCTAGCGGGGGCAGGCGGCTCTTC
CDR3: CASSEPSGGRRLF

V: TRBV7-2
size: NA
D: NA
J: TRBJ2-3
DNA: TGTGCCAGCAGCTACGGACAACCAACGGGCACAGATACGCAGTATTTT
CDR3: CASSYGQPTGTDTQYF

V: TRBV5-1
size: NA
D: NA
J: TRBJ2-7
DNA: TGCGCCAGCAGCTTTCGCACAGACACCTACGAGCAGTACTTC
CDR3: CASSFRTDTYEQYF

V: TRBV5-1
size: NA
D: NA
J: TRBJ1-4
DNA: TGCGCCAGCACCCCGACTGAAAGAGCCGAAAAACTGTTTTTT
CDR3: CASTPTERAEKLFF

V: TRBV5-4
size: NA
D: NA
J: TRBJ1-6
DNA: TGTGCCAGCAGCTTTCAGGGGTATAATTCACCCCTCCACTTT
CDR3: CASSFQGYNSPLHF

V: TRBV7-6
size: NA
D: NA
J: TRBJ2-3
DNA: TGTGCCAGCAGCTTAATGGGCGCCGGCACAGATACGCAGTATTTT
CDR3: CASSLMGAGTDTQYF

V: TRBV9
size: NA
D: TRBD2
J: TRBJ2-1
DNA: TGTGCCAGCAGCGTAGTGGCGGGAGGGTACAATGAGCAGTTCTTC
CDR3: CASSVVAGGYNEQFF

V: TRBV5-8
size: NA
D: NA
J: TRBJ2-1
DNA: TGTGCCAGCAGCTTTAGGGGACGGCCAGACAATGAGCAGTTCTTC
CDR3: CASSFRGRPDNEQFF

V: TRBV30
size: few
D: NA
J: TRBJ2-3
DNA: TGTGCCTGGAGCTGGGGCGGGAGCACAGATACGCAGTATTTT
CDR3: CAWSWGGSTDTQYF

V: TRBV4-3
size: NA
D: NA
J: TRBJ2-5
DNA: TGCGCCAGCAGCCAAGATCGGGAAGAGACCCAGTACTTC
CDR3: CASSQDREETQYF

V: TRBV5-4
size: NA
D: NA
J: TRBJ2-1
DNA: TGTGCCAGCAGCTTGGCGACCTCCATTCGAGTGCAGTTCTTC
CDR3: CASSLATSIRVQFF

V: TRBV19
size: NA
D: NA
J: TRBJ1-2
DNA: TGTGCCAGTACCATCGGGCGGGGACCCCGTTCCCGGAACTATGGCTACACCTTC
CDR3: CASTIGRGPRSRNYGYTF

V: TRBV28
size: NA
D: TRBD1
J: TRBJ2-7
DNA: TGTGCCAGCAGTTTATCAACAGGGGGCGTGCAGTACTTC
CDR3: CASSLSTGGVQYF

V: TRBV6-1
size: NA
D: NA
J: TRBJ2-7
DNA: TGTGCCAGCAGTGAGGAAGGCCCCACCTACGAGCAGTACTTC
CDR3: CASSEEGPTYEQYF

V: TRBV5-1
size: once
D: TRBD2
J: TRBJ2-5
DNA: TGCGCCAGCAGCCCCTCCTCCCTAGCGGGAGGGAGGACCCAGTACTTC
CDR3: CASSPSSLAGGRTQYF

V: TRBV30
size: NA
D: NA
J: TRBJ2-3
DNA: TGTGCCTGGAGTGGTGGGGATGAAACAGATACGCAGTATTTT
CDR3: CAWSGGDETDTQYF

V: TRBV6-1
size: NA
D: NA
J: TRBJ1-1
DNA: TGTGCCAGCAGTGACTCCTACACTGAAGCTTTCTTT
CDR3: CASSDSYTEAFF

V: TRBV6-5
size: few
D: TRBD2
J: TRBJ2-1
DNA: TGTGCCAGCAGTCGACTAGCGGGAGGCTATGAGCAGTTCTTC
CDR3: CASSRLAGGYEQFF

V: TRBV4-3
size: NA
D: TRBD1
J: TRBJ1-6
DNA: TGCGCCAGCAGCTTCCGGACAGGGCCTAATTCACCCCTCCACTTT
CDR3: CASSFRTGPNSPLHF

V: TRBV7-2
size: NA
D: NA
J: TRBJ2-5
DNA: TGTGCCAGCAGACCCCCAGGGACCCAAGAGACCCAGTACTTC
CDR3: CASRPPGTQETQYF

V: TRBV11-2
size: NA
D: NA
J: TRBJ1-2
DNA: TGTGCCAGCAGCTTAATTGGGGGCGCGGAAGGCTACACCTTC
CDR3: CASSLIGGAEGYTF